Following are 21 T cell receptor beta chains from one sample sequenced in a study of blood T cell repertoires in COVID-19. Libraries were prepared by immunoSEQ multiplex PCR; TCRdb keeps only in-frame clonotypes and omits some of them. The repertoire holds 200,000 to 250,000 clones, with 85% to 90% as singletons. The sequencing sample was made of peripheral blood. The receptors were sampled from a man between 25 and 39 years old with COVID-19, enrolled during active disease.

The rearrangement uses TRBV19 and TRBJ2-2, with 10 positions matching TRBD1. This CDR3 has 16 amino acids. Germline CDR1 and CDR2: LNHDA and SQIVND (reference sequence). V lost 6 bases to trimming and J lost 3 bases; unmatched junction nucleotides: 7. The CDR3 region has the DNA TGTGCCAGTAGGCCATGGACAGGGGGGGACACCGGGGAGCTGTTTTTT. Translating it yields CASRPWTGGDTGELFF.

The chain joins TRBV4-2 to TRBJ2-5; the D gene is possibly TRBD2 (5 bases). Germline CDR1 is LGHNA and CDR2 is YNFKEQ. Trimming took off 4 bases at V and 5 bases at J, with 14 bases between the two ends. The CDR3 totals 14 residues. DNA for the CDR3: TGTGCCAGCAGCCCTGGATTCGGGAAGGAGACCCAGTACTTC. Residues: CASSPGFGKETQYF.

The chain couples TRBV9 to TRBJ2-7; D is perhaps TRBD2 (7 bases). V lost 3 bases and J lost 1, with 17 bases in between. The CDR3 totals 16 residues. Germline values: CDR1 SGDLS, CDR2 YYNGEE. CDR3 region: CASSENKQGGSYEQYF. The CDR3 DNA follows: TGTGCCAGCAGCGAGAATAAACAGGGAGGGTCCTACGAGCAGTACTTC. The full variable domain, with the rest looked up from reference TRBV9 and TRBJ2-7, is DSGVTQTPKHLITATGQRVTLRCSPRSGDLSVYWYQQSLDQGLQFLIQYYNGEERAKGNILERFSAQQFPDLHSELNLSSLELGDSALYFCASSENKQGGSYEQYFGPGTRLTVT.

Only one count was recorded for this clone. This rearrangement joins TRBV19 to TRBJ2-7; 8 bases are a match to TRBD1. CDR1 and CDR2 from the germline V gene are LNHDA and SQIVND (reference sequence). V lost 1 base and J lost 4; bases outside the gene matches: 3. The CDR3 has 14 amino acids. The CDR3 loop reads CASSIGTGGYEQYF. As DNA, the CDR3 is TGTGCCAGTAGTATAGGAACAGGGGGGTACGAGCAGTACTTC.

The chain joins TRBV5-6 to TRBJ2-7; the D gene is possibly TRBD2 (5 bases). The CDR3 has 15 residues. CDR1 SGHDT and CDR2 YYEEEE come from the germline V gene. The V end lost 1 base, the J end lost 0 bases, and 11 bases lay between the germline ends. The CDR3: CASSLSAGYSYEQYF. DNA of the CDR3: TGTGCCAGCAGCTTGTCGGCGGGCTACTCCTACGAGCAGTACTTC.

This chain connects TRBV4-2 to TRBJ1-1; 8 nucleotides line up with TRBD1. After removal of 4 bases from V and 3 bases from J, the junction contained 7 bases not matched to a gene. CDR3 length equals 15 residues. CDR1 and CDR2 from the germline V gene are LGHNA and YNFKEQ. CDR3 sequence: CASSRTTGGDTEAFF. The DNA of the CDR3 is TGTGCCAGCAGCCGAACAACAGGGGGTGACACTGAAGCTTTCTTT.

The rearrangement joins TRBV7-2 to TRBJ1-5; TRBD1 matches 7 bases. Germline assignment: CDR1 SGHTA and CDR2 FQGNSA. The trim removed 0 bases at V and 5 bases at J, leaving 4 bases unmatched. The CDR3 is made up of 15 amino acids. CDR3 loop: CASSLAPTGDQPQHF. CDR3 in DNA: TGTGCCAGCAGCTTAGCGCCAACAGGGGATCAGCCCCAGCATTTT.

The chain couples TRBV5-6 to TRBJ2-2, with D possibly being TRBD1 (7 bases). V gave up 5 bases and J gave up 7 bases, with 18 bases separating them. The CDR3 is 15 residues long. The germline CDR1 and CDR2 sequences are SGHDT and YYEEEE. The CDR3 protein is CASRGGQSYSGELFF. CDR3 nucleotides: TGTGCCAGCAGGGGGGGACAGTCGTATAGCGGGGAGCTGTTTTTT.

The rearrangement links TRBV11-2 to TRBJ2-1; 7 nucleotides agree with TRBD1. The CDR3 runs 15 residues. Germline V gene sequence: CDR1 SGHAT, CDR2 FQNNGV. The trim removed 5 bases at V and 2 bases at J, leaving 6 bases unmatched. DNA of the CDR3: TGTGCCAGCAGCCCCAACAGGGGTACCTACAATGAGCAGTTCTTC. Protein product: CASSPNRGTYNEQFF.

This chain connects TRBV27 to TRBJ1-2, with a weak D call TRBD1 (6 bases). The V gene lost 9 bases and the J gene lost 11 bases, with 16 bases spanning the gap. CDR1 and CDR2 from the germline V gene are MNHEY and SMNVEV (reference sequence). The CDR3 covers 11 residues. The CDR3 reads CASHYGGSYTF. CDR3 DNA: TGTGCCAGTCATTATGGGGGCTCTTACACCTTC.

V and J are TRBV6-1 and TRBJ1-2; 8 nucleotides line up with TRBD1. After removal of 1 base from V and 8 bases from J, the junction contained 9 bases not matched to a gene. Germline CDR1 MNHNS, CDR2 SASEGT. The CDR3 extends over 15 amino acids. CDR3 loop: CASSEDVRGRGGYTF. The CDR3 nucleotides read TGTGCCAGCAGTGAAGATGTCAGGGGGCGCGGCGGCTACACCTTC.

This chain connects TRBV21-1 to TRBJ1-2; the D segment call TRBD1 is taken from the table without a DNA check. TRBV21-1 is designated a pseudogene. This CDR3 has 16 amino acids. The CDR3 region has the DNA TGTGCCAGCAGCCCCCGGCCTCGACAGGGGAGGGATGGCTACACCTTC. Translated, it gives CASSPRPRQGRDGYTF.

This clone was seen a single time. The CDR3 coding sequence is TGTGCCAGCAGCGTAGGGGGAGGGTATACGGCAGATACGCAGTATTTT. The encoded protein is CASSVGGGYTADTQYF. V usage is TRBV9 and J usage is TRBJ2-3; 7 positions agree with TRBD2. CDR3 size: 16 residues. Germline V CDR1 and CDR2: SGDLS, YYNGEE. With 0 bases clipped from V and 4 bases from J, the junction kept 8 bases outside the gene matches.

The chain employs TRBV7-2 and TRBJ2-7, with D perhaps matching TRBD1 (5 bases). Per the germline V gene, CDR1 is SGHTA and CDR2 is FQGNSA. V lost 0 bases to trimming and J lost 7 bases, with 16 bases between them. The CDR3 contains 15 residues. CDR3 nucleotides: TGTGCCAGCAGCTTAGCGCTAAGCAGGGTGGGGGAGCAGTACTTC. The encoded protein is CASSLALSRVGEQYF.

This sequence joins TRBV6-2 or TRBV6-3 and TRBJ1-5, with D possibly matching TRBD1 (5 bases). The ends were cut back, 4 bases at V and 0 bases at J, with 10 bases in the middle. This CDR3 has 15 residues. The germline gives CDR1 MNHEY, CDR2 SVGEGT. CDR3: CASSLGDYSNQPQHF. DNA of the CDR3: TGTGCCAGCAGTTTAGGGGATTATAGCAATCAGCCCCAGCATTTT.

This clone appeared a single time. CDR3: CASSFFGTGTEAFF. CDR3 DNA sequence: TGTGCCAGCAGTTTCTTCGGGACTGGTACTGAAGCTTTCTTT. This chain links TRBV27 with TRBJ1-1, with D perhaps matching TRBD1 (5 bases). Trimming removed 3 bases at V and 5 bases at J, with 13 bases between. CDR1 is MNHEY, CDR2 SMNVEV, per germline (reference sequence). CDR3 length equals 14 residues.

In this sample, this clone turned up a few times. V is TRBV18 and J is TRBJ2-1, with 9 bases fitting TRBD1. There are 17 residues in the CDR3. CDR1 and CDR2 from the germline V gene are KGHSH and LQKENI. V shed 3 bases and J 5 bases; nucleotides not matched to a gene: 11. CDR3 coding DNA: TGTGCCAGCTCACCGCTTTCACGGGGGACAGGGAACAATGAGCAGTTCTTC. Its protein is CASSPLSRGTGNNEQFF.

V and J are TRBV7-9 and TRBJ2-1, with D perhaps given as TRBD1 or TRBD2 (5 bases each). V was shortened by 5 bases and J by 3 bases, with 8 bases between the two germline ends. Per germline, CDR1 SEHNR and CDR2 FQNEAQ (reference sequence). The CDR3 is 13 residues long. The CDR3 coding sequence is TGTGCCAGCAGCAGGGACGGCTACAATGAGCAGTTCTTC. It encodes CASSRDGYNEQFF.

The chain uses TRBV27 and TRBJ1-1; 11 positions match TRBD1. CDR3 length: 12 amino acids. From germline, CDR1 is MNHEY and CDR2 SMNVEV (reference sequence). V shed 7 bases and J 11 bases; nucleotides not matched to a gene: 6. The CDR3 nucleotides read TGTGCCAGCAAAGGACAGGGGGCGTTGGCTTTCTTT. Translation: CASKGQGALAFF.

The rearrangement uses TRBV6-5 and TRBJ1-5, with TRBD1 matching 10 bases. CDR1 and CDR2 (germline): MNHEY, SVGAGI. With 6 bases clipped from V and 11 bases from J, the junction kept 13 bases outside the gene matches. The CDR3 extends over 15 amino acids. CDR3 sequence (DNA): TGTGCCAGCAGACCGGGACAGGGGCCCCAGGGGGCCCAGCATTTT. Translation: CASRPGQGPQGAQHF.

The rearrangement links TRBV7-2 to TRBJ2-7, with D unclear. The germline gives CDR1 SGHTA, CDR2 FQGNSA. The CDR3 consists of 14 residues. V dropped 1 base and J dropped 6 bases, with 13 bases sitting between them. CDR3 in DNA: TGTGCCAGCAGCTTAGGACTGCGGTCGACCGAGCAGTACTTC. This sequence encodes CASSLGLRSTEQYF.